This T cell receptor beta chain came from a study of blood T cell repertoires in COVID-19. For the study at large: There were acute and convalescent COVID-19 samples, and they came from the United States, Italy and Spain. Sources were T cells, B-cell-depleted T cells, or PBMCs; the material itself was cDNA or gDNA.

Methods used by the authors: Amplification of reference gene primers was used by the study to estimate nucleated cell counts. The data were produced by immunoSEQ multiplex PCR, yet TCRdb's version contains in-frame clones alone and is incomplete. D and trimming come from the DNA, and the V and J calls and clone size come from that table. This table holds 30,000 to 40,000 clones, 80% to 90% found once. Source material: peripheral blood. The source is an elderly woman with active or convalescent COVID-19.

The DNA for the CDR3 is TGTGCCAGCAGCCAAGAAAGGCGGAGTACCTACGAGCAGTACTTC. Its translation is CASSQERRSTYEQYF. The chain employs TRBV14 and TRBJ2-7, with D hard to call. V was clipped by 0 bases and J by 2 bases, with 11 bases between them. The CDR3 runs to 15 residues. Germline V gene data show CDR1 as SGHDN and CDR2 as FVKESK. The full variable domain, its missing parts supplied by reference TRBV14 and TRBJ2-7, is EAGVTQFPSHSVIEKGQTVTLRCDPISGHDNLYWYRRVMGKEIKFLLHFVKESKQDESGMPNNRFLAERTGGTYSTLKVQPAELEDSGVYFCASSQERRSTYEQYFGPGTRLTVT.